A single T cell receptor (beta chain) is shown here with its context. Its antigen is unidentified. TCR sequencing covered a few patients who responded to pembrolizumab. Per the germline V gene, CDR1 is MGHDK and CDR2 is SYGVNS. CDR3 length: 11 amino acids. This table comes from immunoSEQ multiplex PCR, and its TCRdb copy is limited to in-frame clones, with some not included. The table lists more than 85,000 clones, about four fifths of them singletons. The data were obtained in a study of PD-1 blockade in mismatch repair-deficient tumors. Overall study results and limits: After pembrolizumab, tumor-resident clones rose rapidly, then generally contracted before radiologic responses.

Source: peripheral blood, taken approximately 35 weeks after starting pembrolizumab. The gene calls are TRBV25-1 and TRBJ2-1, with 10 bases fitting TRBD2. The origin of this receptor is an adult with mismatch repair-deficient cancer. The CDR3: CMSGRGNEQFF. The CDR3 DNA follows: TGTATGAGCGGGAGGGGGAATGAGCAGTTCTTC.